This section outlines one TCR beta chain sequence together with its context. What it binds is not known. Germline V CDR1 and CDR2: KGHDR, SFDVKD. Between the trimmed V and J ends, which lost 5 bases and 0 bases, there was a span of 9 bases. The CDR3 has 15 residues. Only in-frame clones appear in the TCRdb table, and some are missing; sequencing was by immunoSEQ multiplex PCR. The table has 160,000 or so clones, 85% to 95% seen once. This specimen belongs to a study of T cell responses to AZD1222 COVID-19 vaccine. Study-wide points: Only after the peak T cell response were repertoires sampled.

This chain uses TRBV24-1 with TRBJ2-2; weak D call: TRBD2 (5 bases). This TCR was sampled from an adult who received the AZD1222 COVID-19 vaccine. The source material was peripheral blood, sampled 28 days after the second AZD1222 dose. The CDR3: CATSGASPNTGELFF. Written as DNA, the CDR3 is TGTGCCACCAGTGGGGCTAGCCCGAACACCGGGGAGCTGTTTTTT.